This T cell receptor (beta chain) was retrieved from a study of blood T cell repertoires in COVID-19. Overall study: Acute and convalescent COVID-19 samples came from the United States, Italy and Spain.

Per the germline V gene, CDR1 is SGHNT and CDR2 is YENEEA. The CDR3 spans 14 residues. V gave up 1 base and J gave up 4 bases, with 10 bases separating them. The authors' processing: Estimation of nucleated cell counts relied on the amplification of reference gene primers. TCRdb's copy holds only in-frame clones and misses some; the assay was immunoSEQ multiplex PCR. Clone size and the V and J calls come from that table; the DNA yielded D and trimming. The sample carries 150,000 to 200,000 clones, 81% recorded once. The chain has TRBV11-3 and TRBJ1-1; D is unresolved. The receptor comes from a woman at least 80 years old with COVID-19, enrolled during active disease. Sample: peripheral blood. CDR3 sequence: CASSLVSGSTEAFF. CDR3 coding DNA: TGTGCCAGCAGCTTAGTCTCAGGCAGCACTGAAGCTTTCTTT.